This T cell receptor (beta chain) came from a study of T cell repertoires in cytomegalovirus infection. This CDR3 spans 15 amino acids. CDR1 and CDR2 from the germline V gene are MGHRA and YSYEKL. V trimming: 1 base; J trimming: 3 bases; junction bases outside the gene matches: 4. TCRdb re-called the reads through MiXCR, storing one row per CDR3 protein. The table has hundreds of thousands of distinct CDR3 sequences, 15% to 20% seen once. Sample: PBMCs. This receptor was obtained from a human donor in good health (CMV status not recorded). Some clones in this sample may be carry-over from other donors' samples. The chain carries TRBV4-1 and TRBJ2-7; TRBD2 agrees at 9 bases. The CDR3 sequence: CASSQVGTSLYEQYF. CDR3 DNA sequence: TGCGCCAGCAGCCAAGTGGGGACTAGCCTCTACGAGCAGTACTTC.